A selection of T cell receptor beta chains follows, all from one sample in a study of regulatory T cells in long-lasting Graves disease. TCRdb analysed the multiplex PCR reads with MiXCR anew, one entry per CDR3 protein. The profile shows 400,000 to 500,000 distinct CDR3 sequences, about 16% of them singletons. This sample also belongs to another study, concerning T cells in Graves' hyperthyroidism and ophthalmopathy.

The input for sequencing was peripheral blood mononuclear cells (PBMCs), taken at new diagnosis, from a patient treated with antithyroid drugs. These receptor sequences come from a woman between 18 and 29 years old with Graves disease. Both conserved end residues are part of each CDR3. D genes are given only for firm matches. Part of the rows lack a size; the others show once, few, many or a class for expanded clones.

cdr3_aa cdr3_nt clone_size v_call d_call j_call
CASSLAPSGTTGELFF TGCGCCAGCAGCTTGGCCCCTAGCGGGACCACCGGGGAGCTGTTTTTT - TRBV5-1 TRBD2 TRBJ2-2
CAWSADTNEKLFF TGTGCCTGGAGTGCGGATACTAATGAAAAACTGTTTTTT many TRBV30 - TRBJ1-4
CASSPPGRGHQPQHF TGTGCCAGCTCACCACCGGGCAGGGGCCATCAGCCCCAGCATTTT few TRBV18 - TRBJ1-5
CASSTPRGEAAFF TGTGCCAGCAGCACACCCAGGGGGGAAGCGGCTTTCTTT once TRBV28 TRBD1 TRBJ1-1
CASRKTSGTGGNQPQHF TGTGCCAGCAGAAAAACTTCCGGGACAGGGGGCAATCAGCCCCAGCATTTT few TRBV27 TRBD1 TRBJ1-5
CASSEGQGDSYEQYF TGCGCCAGCAGCGAGGGACAGGGAGACTCCTACGAGCAGTACTTC - TRBV10-1 TRBD1 TRBJ2-7
CASSYLPATRGKIYNEQFF TGTGCCAGCAGTTACCTCCCAGCAACTCGCGGGAAAATCTACAATGAGCAGTTCTTC many TRBV6-5 - TRBJ2-1
CASSFLLAGGDTQYF TGTGCCAGCAGTTTTCTTCTAGCGGGAGGAGATACGCAGTATTTT many TRBV27 TRBD2 TRBJ2-3
CASSSGLALRYNEQFF TGCGCCAGCAGCTCTGGACTAGCACTACGTTACAATGAGCAGTTCTTC many TRBV5-1 TRBD2 TRBJ2-1
CASSFSVPNTEAFF TGTGCCAGCAGTTTCTCCGTCCCGAACACTGAAGCTTTCTTT many TRBV28 - TRBJ1-1
CASMGLAGVSDTQYF TGTGCCAGCATGGGACTAGCGGGAGTGTCAGATACGCAGTATTTT few TRBV6-1 TRBD2 TRBJ2-3
CASSLVRTGIGRGTGELFF TGTGCCAGCAGCTTGGTTCGGACAGGGATCGGGAGGGGCACCGGGGAGCTGTTTTTT - TRBV5-4 - TRBJ2-2
CASGVTVNNEQFF TGTGCTAGTGGTGTGACAGTGAACAATGAGCAGTTCTTC few TRBV12-5 - TRBJ2-1